This T cell receptor (beta chain) was observed in a study of CD8+CD57+ T cells in acquired aplastic anemia. Study-wide context: Sorted CD4+ and CD8+ cells yielded approximately 3.4 ug of DNA on average.

Patients who underwent sequencing had shown CD8+CD57+ cell expansion by flow cytometry. Every patient was diagnosed with severe acquired aplastic anemia. No therapy had been given to the patients at the time of blood sampling. Genomic DNA constituted the template upon which TCR beta VDJ and CDR3 profiling was performed. TCRdb used MiXCR to reprocess the reads, holding one entry per CDR3 protein. The table records 220,000 or so distinct CDR3 sequences, around three fifths of them present only once. About this clonotype: The antigen is unknown.

General study results and limits: Found in both controls and patients were approximately 31 CD8+ CDR3 sequences.

The V gene end was trimmed by 3 bases and the J gene end by 4 bases; junction bases not matched to a gene: 6. Germline CDR1 DFQATT, CDR2 SNEGSKA (reference sequence). The length of the CDR3 is 13 residues. The specimen was sorted CD4+, CD8+, or CD8+CD57+ T cells (not recorded which) from PBMCs. This TCR was recovered from a human donor with aplastic anemia. The chain combines TRBV20-1 with TRBJ2-7, with 7 bases fitting TRBD1. CDR3 sequence (DNA): TGCAGTGCTAGGCAGACAGGGAGTTACGAGCAGTACTTC. Amino acid sequence: CSARQTGSYEQYF.